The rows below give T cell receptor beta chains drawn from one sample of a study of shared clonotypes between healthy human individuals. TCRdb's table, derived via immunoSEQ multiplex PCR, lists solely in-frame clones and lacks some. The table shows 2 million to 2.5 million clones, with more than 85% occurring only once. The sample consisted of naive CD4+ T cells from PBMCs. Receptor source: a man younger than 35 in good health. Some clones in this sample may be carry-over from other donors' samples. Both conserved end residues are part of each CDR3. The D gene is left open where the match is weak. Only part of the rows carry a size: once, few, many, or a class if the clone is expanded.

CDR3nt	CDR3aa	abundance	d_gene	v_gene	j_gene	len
TGTGCCATCAGTCAGGGAGGTTTGGAATCGTCTGGGGCCAACGTCCTGACTTTC	CAISQGGLESSGANVLTF	-	-	TRBV10-3	TRBJ2-6	18
TGTGCCTGGACATCGACAGGGAGTGATGCAGATACGCAGTATTTT	CAWTSTGSDADTQYF	-	TRBD1	TRBV30	TRBJ2-3	15
TGTGCCAGCAGCGGAGGACTAGCGGGACCACAAGAGACCCAGTACTTC	CASSGGLAGPQETQYF	-	TRBD2	TRBV5-8	TRBJ2-5	16
TGTGCCAGCAGACCCTTGGGGGTTCAGGAGACCCAGTACTTC	CASRPLGVQETQYF	-	-	TRBV28	TRBJ2-5	14
TGTGCCATCAGTGAGTCGCGGGGTTCGTGGGACTATGGCTACACCTTC	CAISESRGSWDYGYTF	once	-	TRBV10-3	TRBJ1-2	16
TGTGCCAGCAGTTACGGGGGGACTAGTGGCTACACCTTC	CASSYGGTSGYTF	-	-	TRBV6-6	TRBJ1-2	13
TGTGCCAGCAGCCTCACTCAGGGCTATCAGAACACTGAAGCTTTCTTT	CASSLTQGYQNTEAFF	-	-	TRBV13	TRBJ1-1	16
TGTGCCAGCAGTCAACCGGGACAGGGGCTGGAGACCCAGTACTTC	CASSQPGQGLETQYF	-	TRBD1	TRBV5-8	TRBJ2-5	15
TGTGCCAGCAGCTTACAGATAGCGGGTAGCTCCTACAATGAGCAGTTCTTC	CASSLQIAGSSYNEQFF	-	TRBD2	TRBV7-9	TRBJ2-1	17
TGTGCCAGCAGCTTTGACCTCACAGATACGCAGTATTTT	CASSFDLTDTQYF	-	-	TRBV5-8	TRBJ2-3	13
TGTGCCAGCAGCCAGAGCGTCTCTGGGGGCTACACCTTC	CASSQSVSGGYTF	-	-	TRBV14	TRBJ1-2	13
TGTGCCAGCAGCCCCGGGGACAGGGTCGCTGGAAACACCATATATTTT	CASSPGDRVAGNTIYF	-	TRBD1	TRBV5-4	TRBJ1-3	16
TGTGCCAGCTCACCGTCGGGGGGCTGGGAGACCCAGTACTTC	CASSPSGGWETQYF	-	-	TRBV18	TRBJ2-5	14
TGCGCCAGCAGCGGGGGACAGACGAACACCGGGGAGCTGTTTTTT	CASSGGQTNTGELFF	-	TRBD1	TRBV5-1	TRBJ2-2	15